The 8 T cell receptor beta chains presented below share a single source sample, sequenced in a study of blood T cell repertoires in COVID-19. Repertoires were generated with immunoSEQ multiplex PCR, while TCRdb's copy carries only in-frame clones and drops some. The data contain 45,000 to 65,000 clones, roughly 76% of them singletons. Sequenced input: peripheral blood. Source of these receptors: a woman aged 55-69 years with acute or convalescent COVID-19.

The V gene is TRBV5-1, the J gene TRBJ1-5; D may be TRBD1 (6 bases). The CDR3 runs 15 residues. In germline, CDR1 is SGHRS, CDR2 YFSETQ. V gave up 0 bases and J gave up 5 bases, with 12 bases separating them. The CDR3 protein is CASSLGGQAHQPQHF. CDR3 coding DNA: TGCGCCAGCAGCTTGGGGGGGCAGGCCCATCAGCCCCAGCATTTT.

The V and J genes are TRBV7-8 and TRBJ1-2; 7 nucleotides match TRBD1. J lost 1 base, V lost 2 bases, and 4 bases had no gene match. Germline CDR1 reads SGHVS; CDR2 reads FQNEAQ. This CDR3 is 15 amino acids long. As DNA, the CDR3 is TGTGCCAGCAGCTTACGGACAGGCAATAACTATGGCTACACCTTC. As protein: CASSLRTGNNYGYTF.

J is TRBJ2-1 and V is TRBV6-2 or TRBV6-3, with 14 bases that match TRBD2. The J segment lost 3 bases and the V segment lost 2 bases, leaving 12 bases of the junction unmatched. This CDR3 spans 20 amino acids. From germline, CDR1 is MNHEY and CDR2 SVGEGT. For the CDR3, the DNA is TGTGCCAGCAGTTACGATAGAGGGACTAGCGGGAGTAAGGTCTACAATGAGCAGTTCTTC. It encodes CASSYDRGTSGSKVYNEQFF.

This clone was seen a single time. V usage is TRBV19 and J usage is TRBJ2-3; D call uncertain. This CDR3 has 13 amino acids. V lost 5 bases and J 7 bases, leaving 13 bases between the germline ends. Germline V lookup: CDR1 LNHDA, CDR2 SQIVND (reference sequence). The CDR3 DNA reads as TGTGCCAGTAGTCGATCCGAAGCAAATACGCAGTATTTT. This encodes CASSRSEANTQYF.

The CDR3 is CASVTADTEAFF. CDR3 DNA sequence: TGTGCCAGCGTAACGGCGGACACTGAAGCTTTCTTT. The rearrangement links TRBV2 to TRBJ1-1; unclear D gene. The CDR3 is 12 residues long. CDR1 and CDR2 (germline): SNHLY, FYNNEI. Trimming stripped 8 bases from V and 3 bases from J, with 10 bases between.

The chain couples TRBV6-5 to TRBJ2-7; a possible D gene is TRBD1 (6 bases). Germline CDR1 reads MNHEY; CDR2 reads SVGAGI. Trimming removed 6 bases at V and 0 bases at J, with 12 bases between. The CDR3 spans 14 residues. CDR3: CASRDSRISYEQYF. The CDR3 bases are TGTGCCAGCAGGGACAGCCGTATCTCCTACGAGCAGTACTTC.

Notes on this clone: At one end, the junction sequence differs from germline, possibly due to a read error. The chain recombines TRBV3-1 (or the pseudogene TRBV3-2) with TRBJ2-3, with 11 bases that match TRBD2. The length of the CDR3 is 12 residues. Germline V CDR1 and CDR2: LGHDT, YNNKEL (reference sequence). DNA for the CDR3: TGTGCCAGCAGCCAAGGACTAGCGGGAATCCTTTTT. It specifies CASSQGLAGILF.

This chain uses TRBV4-1 with TRBJ1-1; TRBD1 matches at 10 bases. V gave up 3 bases and J gave up 0 bases; unmatched junction bases: 10. Germline-derived CDR1 and CDR2 are MGHRA and YSYEKL. CDR3 length: 18 residues. CDR3: CASSHRQGAAYMNTEAFF. In nucleotides, the CDR3 is TGCGCCAGCAGCCATCGACAGGGGGCTGCTTATATGAACACTGAAGCTTTCTTT.